This T cell receptor beta chain was observed in a study of human T cells and chemical hapten exposure. The time point denotes: patch test 2, 6 weeks after DPC sensitization. The treatment was: therapeutic diphenylcyclopropenone sensitization with weekly scalp DPC. Total RNA extraction was carried out from unfractionated whole blood. The CDR3 numbers 15 amino acids, ends counted. In germline, CDR1 is LNHDA, CDR2 SQIVND (reference sequence). In the authors' workflow: Counts of TCRs in each sample centred on a median of 95,638 and extended from approximately 21,000 to 630,000. TCRdb recomputed calls from the RACE reads with MiXCR, one row per CDR3 protein. In this record, the V and J calls reflect TCRdb's handling and not the investigators' own analysis. The data show about 69,000 distinct CDR3 sequences, with approximately 10% seen just once and roughly 7% held by the top ten. In its sample, this clonotype was seen many times. Its antigen is not identified. The DNA is omitted, as the CDR3 cannot be located on it reliably, and the CDR3 follows TCRdb's listing.

Points from the study as a whole: As the donors had alopecia, their immune response may differ from healthy people's.

Sequenced here: whole blood, sampled in connection with sensitization to the hapten diphenylcyclopropenone (DPC). V gene TRBV19 combines with J gene TRBJ1-5; the table's D call, TRBD1, was not checked against the DNA. This receptor was obtained from a woman in her forties or fifties with alopecia areata. Some clones in this sample may be carry-over from other donors' samples. CDR3 in amino acids: CASTSDRAWNQPQHF.